These 22 T cell receptor beta chains came from one sample sequenced in a study of blood T cell repertoires in COVID-19. Here immunoSEQ multiplex PCR was the method, and the copy in TCRdb shows in-frame clones only, minus some. The sample has roughly 140,000 clones, roughly 90% seen once. The sample taken for sequencing was peripheral blood. Source of these receptors: a human donor in a cohort sampled during active COVID-19.

The V and J genes are TRBV19 and TRBJ1-1; TRBD1 agrees at 9 bases. Germline V gene data show CDR1 as LNHDA and CDR2 as SQIVND (reference sequence). The CDR3 runs to 17 residues. With V trimmed by 6 bases and J by 1 base, 12 bases remained unmatched. CDR3 sequence reads: CASRTGGQGRANTEAFF. CDR3 sequence (DNA): TGTGCCAGTAGGACCGGGGGACAGGGAAGGGCGAACACTGAAGCTTTCTTT.

This clone turned up a few times. Compared with germline, one end of the junction differs, possibly owing to a read error. The V call is TRBV7-9, the J call TRBJ2-7, with 14 bases fitting TRBD2. CDR1 and CDR2 (germline): SEHNR, FQNEAQ (reference sequence). The CDR3 extends over 15 amino acids. The CDR3 DNA is TGTGCCAGCAGCCCGATAGAGGGACTAGCGGGAGAGCTGTACTTC. It is translated as CASSPIEGLAGELYF.

This chain joins TRBV4-3 and TRBJ1-2; D not certain. V shed 1 base and J shed 2 bases, with 11 bases lying between them. The CDR3 runs 15 residues. Germline V CDR1 and CDR2: LGHNA, YSLEER. The CDR3 DNA reads as TGCGCCAGCAGCCAAGGGGAGGTCAGAAACTATGGCTACACCTTC. Its protein product is CASSQGEVRNYGYTF.

This chain joins TRBV5-4 and TRBJ2-3; 7 nucleotides align to TRBD2. Germline V gives CDR1 SGHNT, CDR2 YYREEE (reference sequence). This CDR3 region has 16 residues. The junction had 6 bases not matched to a gene; V was cut back by 2 bases and J by 0 bases. Here the CDR3 DNA reads TGTGCCAGCAGCTTTCCGGGACTATCTAGCACAGATACGCAGTATTTT. This encodes CASSFPGLSSTDTQYF.

The chain links TRBV2 to TRBJ2-7; 9 nucleotides agree with TRBD2. Trimming took 6 bases from V and 7 from J; bases not matched to a gene: 7. This CDR3 is built from 13 residues. Germline CDR1 and CDR2: SNHLY and FYNNEI. In DNA, the CDR3 is TGTGCCAGCAGAACCGGGACTAGCCGGGAGCAGTACTTC. This translates into CASRTGTSREQYF.

The chain joins TRBV7-9 to TRBJ1-2; 9 bases are a match to TRBD1. V lost 1 base and J lost 8; bases outside the gene matches: 11. Germline CDR1 and CDR2: SEHNR and FQNEAQ (reference sequence). The CDR3 runs to 16 residues. CDR3 sequence: CASSLGTGELVSGYTF. The DNA of the CDR3 is TGTGCCAGCAGCTTAGGGACAGGGGAATTGGTAAGCGGCTACACCTTC. Looking up the rest from reference TRBV7-9 and TRBJ1-2 gives the full variable domain: DTGVSQNPRHKITKRGQNVTFRCDPISEHNRLYWYRQTLGQGPEFLTYFQNEAQLEKSRLLSDRFSAERPKGSFSTLEIQRTEQGDSAMYLCASSLGTGELVSGYTFGSGTRLTVV.

This chain joins TRBV6-2 or TRBV6-3 and TRBJ2-7; D unresolved. The CDR3 sequence is 14 residues long. V gave up 6 bases and J gave up 1 base, with 13 bases separating them. CDR1 MNHEY and CDR2 SVGEGT come from the germline V gene. CDR3 amino acids: CASSPPSLSYEQYF. In DNA form, the CDR3 reads TGTGCCAGCAGCCCCCCGTCCCTTTCCTACGAGCAGTACTTC.

The chain joins TRBV18 to TRBJ1-6; weak D call: TRBD1 (5 bases). Trimming cost V 2 bases and J 9 bases, with 23 bases left between them. Germline lookup yields CDR1 KGHSH and CDR2 LQKENI. This CDR3 has 18 amino acids. CDR3 sequence (DNA): TGTGCCAGCTCACCAGGGTTGCCAGGGTTCGGGCGGGGTTCACCCCTCCACTTT. It specifies CASSPGLPGFGRGSPLHF.

This rearrangement joins TRBV4-3 to TRBJ2-2, with no clear D. This CDR3 is 13 amino acids long. Looked up from germline, CDR1 is LGHNA and CDR2 is YSLEER. Trimming took 0 bases from V and 6 from J, leaving 5 bases between them. The CDR3 loop reads CASSQDRAGELFF. The CDR3 DNA sequence: TGCGCCAGCAGCCAAGATCGGGCCGGGGAGCTGTTTTTT.

This rearrangement joins TRBV7-9 to TRBJ1-6, with 9 positions matching TRBD1. Germline V CDR1 and CDR2: SEHNR, FQNEAQ (reference sequence). This CDR3 contains 13 residues. V dropped 5 bases and J dropped 10; count of bases not matched to a gene: 3. The CDR3 reads CASSGTGQSPLHF. The CDR3 bases are TGTGCCAGCAGCGGGACAGGGCAATCACCCCTCCACTTT. Combining the CDR3 with reference TRBV7-9 and TRBJ1-6 gives the whole variable domain DTGVSQNPRHKITKRGQNVTFRCDPISEHNRLYWYRQTLGQGPEFLTYFQNEAQLEKSRLLSDRFSAERPKGSFSTLEIQRTEQGDSAMYLCASSGTGQSPLHFGNGTRLTVT.

The V gene is TRBV7-8, the J gene TRBJ1-2, with 8 bases that match TRBD1. V shed 5 bases and J 11 bases; nucleotides not matched to a gene: 4. This CDR3 has 11 residues. Looked up from germline, CDR1 is SGHVS and CDR2 is FQNEAQ. The CDR3 bases are TGTGCCAGCAGCCCTGGACAGGGATACACCTTC. Its protein product is CASSPGQGYTF.

The chain combines TRBV6-5 with TRBJ1-5; the match to TRBD1 covers 7 bases. The germline CDR1 and CDR2 sequences are MNHEY and SVGAGI. CDR3 length equals 14 residues. V lost 7 bases, J lost 7 bases, and 10 bases stayed unmatched. This CDR3 reads CASILRQGAQPQHF. The CDR3 DNA reads as TGTGCCAGCATCCTACGACAGGGCGCGCAGCCCCAGCATTTT.

The chain has TRBV9 and TRBJ2-3, with 10 positions matching TRBD2. The CDR3 totals 16 residues. J gave up 4 bases and V 3 bases, and 8 bases lay outside the gene matches. Germline V CDR1 and CDR2: SGDLS, YYNGEE. CDR3 sequence (DNA): TGTGCCAGCAGCGCCGTAGCGGGAGGCCCCCCAGATACGCAGTATTTT. Encoded protein: CASSAVAGGPPDTQYF.

The chain is built from TRBV7-3 and TRBJ1-2; 11 bases agree with TRBD1. Germline V gives CDR1 SGHTA, CDR2 FQGTGA. The CDR3 has 13 amino acids. V was pared by 4 bases and J by 8 bases, with 3 bases of the junction left unmatched. For the CDR3, the DNA is TGTGCCAGCAGCTCGGACAGGGGGCGAGGCTACACCTTC. The encoded protein is CASSSDRGRGYTF.

The V gene is TRBV6-4, the J gene TRBJ2-1; 10 bases are a match to TRBD2. V shed 4 bases, J shed 4 bases, and the junction held 7 bases outside the gene matches. CDR1 and CDR2 (germline): MRHNA, SNTAGT. The CDR3 has 16 residues. The CDR3 spells CASSARTSGNYNEQFF. In DNA, the CDR3 is TGTGCCAGCAGTGCCCGAACTAGCGGGAATTACAATGAGCAGTTCTTC.

The chain carries TRBV7-3 and TRBJ2-1; TRBD2 agrees at 12 bases. Germline CDR1 reads SGHTA; CDR2 reads FQGTGA. The V and J ends lost 4 bases and 10 bases, in that order; junction bases with no gene match: 8. The CDR3 has 15 amino acids. This chain's CDR3 is CASSYETSGSREQFF. CDR3 nucleotide sequence: TGTGCCAGCAGCTATGAGACTAGCGGGAGTAGGGAGCAGTTCTTC.

The chain combines TRBV19 with TRBJ1-1; maybe TRBD1 (6 bases). CDR3 length equals 15 residues. The ends were cut back, 4 bases at V and 4 bases at J, with 16 bases in the middle. Germline V CDR1 and CDR2: LNHDA, SQIVND (reference sequence). The chain's CDR3 is CASSTVNTGFTEAFF. CDR3 DNA: TGTGCCAGTAGTACCGTCAATACAGGGTTCACTGAAGCTTTCTTT.

The table lists this clone with a few counts. V usage is TRBV30 and J usage is TRBJ2-3, with TRBD2 matching over 10 bases. The germline V gene encodes CDR1 GTSNPN and CDR2 SVGIG (reference sequence). This CDR3 is built from 15 residues. The V and J ends lost 8 bases and 2 bases, in that order; junction bases with no gene match: 10. This CDR3 is CAKDRAGGVTDTQYF. DNA of the CDR3: TGTGCCAAAGATAGAGCGGGGGGGGTCACAGATACGCAGTATTTT.

This clone appeared once. The genes are TRBV27 and TRBJ1-1; possible D gene TRBD1, 6 bases. V was clipped by 8 bases and J by 2 bases, with 18 bases between them. The CDR3 runs to 15 residues. CDR1 and CDR2 from the germline V gene are MNHEY and SMNVEV (reference sequence). CDR3 in amino acids: CASGWGRVANTEAFF. CDR3 bases: TGTGCCAGCGGTTGGGGGCGAGTTGCCAACACTGAAGCTTTCTTT.

The gene calls are TRBV6-2 or TRBV6-3 and TRBJ1-6, with D possibly being TRBD1 (6 bases). CDR1 is MNHEY and CDR2 is SVGEGT in the germline V gene. The CDR3 runs 17 residues. Trimming took off 4 bases at V and 8 bases at J, with 21 bases between the two ends. CDR3 in amino acids: CASSFLRQVGLDSPLHF. CDR3 bases: TGTGCCAGCAGTTTTCTCAGACAGGTCGGGTTGGATTCACCCCTCCACTTT.

V and J are TRBV15 and TRBJ2-3, with TRBD1 matching 8 bases. CDR1 is LNHNV, CDR2 YYDKDF, per germline (reference sequence). After removal of 3 bases from V and 5 bases from J, the junction contained 10 bases not matched to a gene. The CDR3 length is 16 residues. CDR3 DNA: TGTGCCACCAGCAGCGCGGGGACAGGTGGGCGAGATACGCAGTATTTT. Protein product: CATSSAGTGGRDTQYF.

This chain connects TRBV28 to TRBJ1-4; D not resolved. The CDR3 loop spans 15 amino acids. The V gene lost 5 bases and the J gene lost 3 bases, with 13 bases spanning the gap. Germline CDR1 MDHEN, CDR2 SYDVKM. CDR3 nucleotides: TGTGCCAGCAGTACCCGGGGTAGAGCTAATGAAAAACTGTTTTTT. Amino acids: CASSTRGRANEKLFF.